This T cell receptor beta chain was documented in a study of T cells after yellow fever vaccination. Study conclusions and caveats: Some clonotypes were seen in both the CD4 and the CD8 compartments. These made up a small share and likely arose from convergent recombination.

Germline CDR1 SGHTA, CDR2 FQGNSA. Trimming took off 0 bases at V and 7 bases at J, with 12 bases between the two ends. There are 15 residues in the CDR3. TCRdb reprocessed the 5' RACE reads via MiXCR and lists one record per CDR3 protein. The data show roughly 500,000 distinct CDR3 sequences, about 19% seen once. This clonotype was seen more than once but under ten times. Its antigen is currently unknown. The sample in question was PBMCs, obtained 15 days after the yellow fever booster vaccination. This clonotype originated in a young man who received the YFV17D yellow fever vaccine. The chain uses TRBV7-2 and TRBJ2-2; D is possibly TRBD2 (6 bases). For the CDR3, the DNA is TGTGCCAGCAGCTTAGCCCGAGGAGGGGTCGGGGAGCTGTTTTTT. Translated, it gives CASSLARGGVGELFF.